Reported below is one T cell receptor (beta chain). The antigen remains unidentified. These data belong to a study of T cell responses to AZD1222 COVID-19 vaccine. Findings of the study overall: There were vaccine-associated CD4 TCRs across spike, dominant at 160-218 and 743-854. With two AZD1222 doses given, Spike-specific TCR breadth and depth both rose. The sample set comprised mostly white British donors with more females, and clonal diversity was possibly underestimated.

The germline CDR1 and CDR2 sequences are MDHEN and SYDVKM. The V end lost 3 bases, the J end lost 3 bases, and 12 bases lay between the germline ends. The CDR3 is 14 amino acids. Produced via immunoSEQ multiplex PCR; TCRdb's table is partial and in-frame only. The profile shows approximately 190,000 clones, about 94% of them singletons. This receptor was taken from an adult in good health. This chain uses TRBV28 with TRBJ2-7, with D possibly matching TRBD2 (5 bases). The source was peripheral blood, collected on day 0 of AZD1222 vaccination. CDR3 amino acids: CASSFRGRSYEQYF. As DNA, the CDR3 is TGTGCCAGCAGTTTTCGGGGAAGAAGCTACGAGCAGTACTTC.